These T cell receptor beta chains were read from a single sample in a study of T cell responses to AZD1222 COVID-19 vaccine. Assay: immunoSEQ multiplex PCR; the TCRdb copy retains only in-frame clones and omits some. Of 100,000 to 150,000 clones listed, 75% to 90% were seen once; the top ten hold 3.5% to 5.5%. The sample consisted of peripheral blood, taken 28 days after the second AZD1222 dose. These receptors were collected from an adult who received the AZD1222 COVID-19 vaccine. CDR3s include the opening cysteine and the closing phenylalanine or tryptophan. D genes are given only for firm matches. The size entry is marked missing in some rows and otherwise reads once, few, many or a size class.

d_gene: TRBD1
j_gene: TRBJ2-2
v_gene: TRBV30
abundance: -
CDR3aa: CASTSLRTGGTGELFF
CDR3nt: TGTGCCTCGACGAGCCTAAGGACAGGGGGTACCGGGGAGCTGTTTTTT

d_gene: -
j_gene: TRBJ2-2
v_gene: TRBV7-3
abundance: -
CDR3aa: CASRPQPNTGELFF
CDR3nt: TGTGCCAGCAGACCCCAGCCGAACACCGGGGAGCTGTTTTTT

d_gene: -
j_gene: TRBJ1-5
v_gene: TRBV7-8
abundance: -
CDR3aa: CASSQNLDQPQHF
CDR3nt: TGTGCCAGCAGCCAAAACTTGGATCAGCCCCAGCATTTT

d_gene: -
j_gene: TRBJ1-2
v_gene: TRBV5-1
abundance: -
CDR3aa: CASSFRDINYGYTF
CDR3nt: TGCGCCAGCAGCTTCCGGGACATAAACTATGGCTACACCTTC

d_gene: -
j_gene: TRBJ2-1
v_gene: TRBV4-1
abundance: -
CDR3aa: CASSQDTGGSSYNEQFF
CDR3nt: TGCGCCAGCAGCCAAGATACGGGCGGAAGCTCCTACAATGAGCAGTTCTTC

d_gene: TRBD1
j_gene: TRBJ1-2
v_gene: TRBV3-1/TRBV3-2
abundance: -
CDR3aa: CASSQGQGGYTF
CDR3nt: TGTGCCAGCAGCCAAGGACAGGGTGGCTACACCTTC

d_gene: -
j_gene: TRBJ1-4
v_gene: TRBV7-2
abundance: -
CDR3aa: CASSRQNEKLFF
CDR3nt: TGTGCCAGCAGCCGACAGAATGAAAAACTGTTTTTT

d_gene: TRBD1
j_gene: TRBJ2-1
v_gene: TRBV7-2
abundance: -
CDR3aa: CASSLQGTGSSYNEQFF
CDR3nt: TGTGCCAGCAGCTTACAAGGGACAGGGAGTTCCTACAATGAGCAGTTCTTC

d_gene: -
j_gene: TRBJ1-5
v_gene: TRBV4-3
abundance: -
CDR3aa: CASSQDARGWGQPQHF
CDR3nt: TGCGCCAGCAGCCAAGACGCCAGGGGCTGGGGTCAGCCCCAGCATTTT

d_gene: -
j_gene: TRBJ2-1
v_gene: TRBV4-1
abundance: -
CDR3aa: CASTGTTTYNEQFF
CDR3nt: TGCGCCAGTACCGGGACAACGACCTACAATGAGCAGTTCTTC

d_gene: TRBD1
j_gene: TRBJ2-2
v_gene: TRBV30
abundance: -
CDR3aa: CAWSVLYRTGGWDTGELFF
CDR3nt: TGTGCCTGGAGTGTACTTTACCGGACAGGGGGCTGGGACACCGGGGAGCTGTTTTTT

d_gene: TRBD2
j_gene: TRBJ2-1
v_gene: TRBV19
abundance: once
CDR3aa: CASGGVEQFF
CDR3nt: TGTGCCAGTGGGGGGGTTGAGCAGTTCTTC

d_gene: -
j_gene: TRBJ1-2
v_gene: TRBV3-1/TRBV3-2
abundance: few
CDR3aa: CASSQGLIGGRGGYTF
CDR3nt: TGTGCCAGCAGCCAGGGGCTCATCGGGGGGCGCGGTGGCTACACCTTC

d_gene: -
j_gene: TRBJ2-2
v_gene: TRBV7-7
abundance: -
CDR3aa: CASSLLLGGELFF
CDR3nt: TGTGCCAGCAGCTTACTATTGGGAGGGGAGCTGTTTTTT

d_gene: -
j_gene: TRBJ1-2
v_gene: TRBV7-9
abundance: -
CDR3aa: CASSPPGGGYGYTF
CDR3nt: TGTGCCAGCAGCCCCCCGGGAGGGGGCTATGGCTACACCTTC

d_gene: -
j_gene: TRBJ1-5
v_gene: TRBV7-8
abundance: once
CDR3aa: CASSSGTGGWAQHF
CDR3nt: TGTGCCAGCAGCTCCGGGACCGGGGGTTGGGCCCAGCATTTT

d_gene: TRBD1
j_gene: TRBJ1-6
v_gene: TRBV7-6
abundance: -
CDR3aa: CASSLEGQRNSPLHF
CDR3nt: TGTGCCAGCAGCTTAGAGGGACAGAGGAATTCACCCCTCCACTTT

d_gene: -
j_gene: TRBJ1-1
v_gene: TRBV13
abundance: -
CDR3aa: CASSLEGGPNTEAFF
CDR3nt: TGTGCCAGCAGCTTAGAGGGGGGCCCGAACACTGAAGCTTTCTTT

d_gene: -
j_gene: TRBJ2-1
v_gene: TRBV28
abundance: few
CDR3aa: CASSFARNNEQFF
CDR3nt: TGTGCCAGCAGTTTTGCCCGCAACAATGAGCAGTTCTTC

d_gene: -
j_gene: TRBJ2-1
v_gene: TRBV11-1
abundance: -
CDR3aa: CASSFTGLGDYNEQFF
CDR3nt: TGTGCCAGCAGCTTTACGGGACTTGGGGACTACAATGAGCAGTTCTTC

d_gene: -
j_gene: TRBJ2-1
v_gene: TRBV9
abundance: once
CDR3aa: CASSTDRYNEQFF
CDR3nt: TGTGCCAGCAGCACAGACCGATACAATGAGCAGTTCTTC

d_gene: TRBD2
j_gene: TRBJ2-1
v_gene: TRBV5-4
abundance: -
CDR3aa: CASSRGGTRDNEQFF
CDR3nt: TGTGCCAGCAGCCGGGGGGGGACTCGGGACAATGAGCAGTTCTTC